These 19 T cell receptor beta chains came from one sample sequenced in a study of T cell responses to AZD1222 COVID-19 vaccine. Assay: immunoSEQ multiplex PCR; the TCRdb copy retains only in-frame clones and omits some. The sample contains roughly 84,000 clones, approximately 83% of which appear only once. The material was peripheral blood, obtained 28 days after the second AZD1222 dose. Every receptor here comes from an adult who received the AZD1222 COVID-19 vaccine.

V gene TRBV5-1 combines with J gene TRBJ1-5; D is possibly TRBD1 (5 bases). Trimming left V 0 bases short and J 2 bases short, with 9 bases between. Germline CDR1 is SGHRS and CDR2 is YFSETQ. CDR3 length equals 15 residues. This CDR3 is CASSLGGIGNQPQHF. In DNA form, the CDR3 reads TGCGCCAGCAGCTTGGGGGGCATAGGCAATCAGCCCCAGCATTTT.

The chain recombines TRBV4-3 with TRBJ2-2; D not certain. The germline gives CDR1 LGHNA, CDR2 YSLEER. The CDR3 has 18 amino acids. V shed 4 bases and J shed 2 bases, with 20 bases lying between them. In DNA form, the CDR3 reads TGCGCCAGCAGCCCCTGGAGCCAGACACACAGTAACACCGGGGAGCTGTTTTTT. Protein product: CASSPWSQTHSNTGELFF.

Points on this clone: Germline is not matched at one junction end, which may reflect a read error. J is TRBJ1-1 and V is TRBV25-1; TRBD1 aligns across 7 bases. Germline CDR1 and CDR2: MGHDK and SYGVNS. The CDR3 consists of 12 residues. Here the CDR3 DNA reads TGTGCCAGCACTCGAACAGGGGAAGCATACCTCTTT. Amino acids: CASTRTGEAYLF.

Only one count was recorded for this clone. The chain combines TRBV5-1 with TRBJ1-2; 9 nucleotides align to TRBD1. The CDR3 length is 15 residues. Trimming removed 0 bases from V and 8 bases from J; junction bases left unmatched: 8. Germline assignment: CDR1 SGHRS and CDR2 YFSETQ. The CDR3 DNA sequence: TGCGCCAGCAGCTTGGGCGGGGACAGGGAAAGAGGCTACACCTTC. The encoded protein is CASSLGGDRERGYTF.

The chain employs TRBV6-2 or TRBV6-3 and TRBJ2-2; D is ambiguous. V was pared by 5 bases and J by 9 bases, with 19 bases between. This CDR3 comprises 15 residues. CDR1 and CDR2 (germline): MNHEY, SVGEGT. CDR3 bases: TGTGCCAGCAGTGACGAGTCCGCCGGCTTTCGGGAGCTGTTTTTT. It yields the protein CASSDESAGFRELFF.

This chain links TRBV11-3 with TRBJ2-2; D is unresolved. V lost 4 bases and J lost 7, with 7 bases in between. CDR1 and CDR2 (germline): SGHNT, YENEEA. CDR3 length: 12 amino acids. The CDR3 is CASSSGVGELFF. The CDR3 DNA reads TGTGCCAGCAGCTCCGGCGTCGGGGAGCTGTTTTTT.

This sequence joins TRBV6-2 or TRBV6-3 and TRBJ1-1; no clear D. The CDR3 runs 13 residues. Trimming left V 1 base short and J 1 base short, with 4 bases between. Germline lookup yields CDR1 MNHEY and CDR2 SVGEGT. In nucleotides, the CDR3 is TGTGCCAGCAGTTACTACTCGAACACTGAAGCTTTCTTT. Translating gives CASSYYSNTEAFF.

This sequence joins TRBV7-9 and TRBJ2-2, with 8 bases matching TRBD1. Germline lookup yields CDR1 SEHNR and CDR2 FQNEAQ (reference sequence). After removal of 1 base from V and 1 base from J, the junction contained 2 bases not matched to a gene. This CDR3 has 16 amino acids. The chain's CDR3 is CASSLEGTGNTGELFF. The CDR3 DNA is TGTGCCAGCAGCTTAGAAGGGACAGGGAACACCGGGGAGCTGTTTTTT. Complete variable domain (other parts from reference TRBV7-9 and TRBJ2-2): DTGVSQNPRHKITKRGQNVTFRCDPISEHNRLYWYRQTLGQGPEFLTYFQNEAQLEKSRLLSDRFSAERPKGSFSTLEIQRTEQGDSAMYLCASSLEGTGNTGELFFGEGSRLTVL.

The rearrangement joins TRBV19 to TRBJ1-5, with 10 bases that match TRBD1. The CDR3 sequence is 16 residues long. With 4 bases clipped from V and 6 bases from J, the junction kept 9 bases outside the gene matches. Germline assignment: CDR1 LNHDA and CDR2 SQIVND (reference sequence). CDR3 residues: CASSRRDRGFGQPQHF. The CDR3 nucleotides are TGTGCCAGTAGTAGGAGGGACAGGGGATTCGGTCAGCCCCAGCATTTT.

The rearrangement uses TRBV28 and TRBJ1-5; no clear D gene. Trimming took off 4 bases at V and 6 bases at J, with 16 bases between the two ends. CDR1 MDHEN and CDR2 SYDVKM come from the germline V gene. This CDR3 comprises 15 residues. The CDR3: CASSSAAGMVQPQHF. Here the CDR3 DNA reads TGTGCCAGCAGTTCGGCGGCAGGAATGGTTCAGCCCCAGCATTTT.

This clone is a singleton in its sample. In nucleotides, the CDR3 is TGTGCCAGCAGCTTGGCGGGGACCGAGGGCTATGGCTACACCTTC. Its translation is CASSLAGTEGYGYTF. This chain connects TRBV5-6 to TRBJ1-2; tentatively, D is TRBD1 (5 bases). Per the germline V gene, CDR1 is SGHDT and CDR2 is YYEEEE. Trimming removed 0 bases at V and 4 bases at J, with 13 bases between. The CDR3 consists of 15 residues.

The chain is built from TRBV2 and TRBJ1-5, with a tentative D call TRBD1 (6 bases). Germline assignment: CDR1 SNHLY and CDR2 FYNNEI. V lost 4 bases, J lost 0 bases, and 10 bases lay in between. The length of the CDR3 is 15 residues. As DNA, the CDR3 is TGTGCCAGCAGTGTTAGGGGGGATAGCAATCAGCCCCAGCATTTT. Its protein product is CASSVRGDSNQPQHF.

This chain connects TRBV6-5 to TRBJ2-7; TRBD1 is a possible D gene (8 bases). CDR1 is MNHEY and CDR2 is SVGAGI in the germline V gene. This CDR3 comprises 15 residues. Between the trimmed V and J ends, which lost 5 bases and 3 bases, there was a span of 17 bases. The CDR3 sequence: CASSQRDRFHYEQYV. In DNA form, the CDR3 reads TGTGCCAGCAGTCAGCGGGACAGGTTCCACTACGAGCAGTACGTC.

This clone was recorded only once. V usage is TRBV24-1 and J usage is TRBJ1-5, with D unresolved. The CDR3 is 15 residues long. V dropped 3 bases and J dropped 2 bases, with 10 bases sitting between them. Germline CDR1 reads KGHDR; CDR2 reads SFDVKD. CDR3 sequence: CATSDGTYGNQPQHF. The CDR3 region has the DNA TGTGCCACCAGTGATGGCACTTATGGCAATCAGCCCCAGCATTTT.

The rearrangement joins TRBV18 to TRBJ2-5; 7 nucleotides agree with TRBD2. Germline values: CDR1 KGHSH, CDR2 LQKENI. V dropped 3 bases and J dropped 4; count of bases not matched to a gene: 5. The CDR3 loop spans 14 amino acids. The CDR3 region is CASSPQRGGETQYF. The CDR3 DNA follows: TGTGCCAGCTCACCGCAGCGGGGCGGAGAGACCCAGTACTTC.

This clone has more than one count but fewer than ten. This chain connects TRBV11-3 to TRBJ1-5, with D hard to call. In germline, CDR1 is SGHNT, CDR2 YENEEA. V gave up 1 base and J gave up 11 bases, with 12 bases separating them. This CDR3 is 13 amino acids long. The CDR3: CASSLGDKGAQHF. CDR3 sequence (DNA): TGTGCCAGCAGCTTAGGTGACAAGGGAGCCCAGCATTTT.

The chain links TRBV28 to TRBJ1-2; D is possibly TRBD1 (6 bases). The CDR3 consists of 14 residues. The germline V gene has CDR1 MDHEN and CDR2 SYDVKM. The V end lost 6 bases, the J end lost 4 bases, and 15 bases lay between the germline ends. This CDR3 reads CASRISQGTYGYTF. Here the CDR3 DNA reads TGTGCCAGCAGAATTTCACAGGGTACCTATGGCTACACCTTC.

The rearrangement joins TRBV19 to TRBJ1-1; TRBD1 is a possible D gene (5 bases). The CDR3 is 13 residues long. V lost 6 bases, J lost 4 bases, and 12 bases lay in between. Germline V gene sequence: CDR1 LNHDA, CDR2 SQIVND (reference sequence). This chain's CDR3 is CASSHRRGTEAFF. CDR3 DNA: TGTGCCAGTAGCCACAGGCGGGGCACTGAAGCTTTCTTT.

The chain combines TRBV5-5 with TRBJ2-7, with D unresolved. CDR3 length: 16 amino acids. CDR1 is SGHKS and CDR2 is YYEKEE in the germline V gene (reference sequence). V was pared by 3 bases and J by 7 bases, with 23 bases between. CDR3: CASSSSSEVRPREQYF. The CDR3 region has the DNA TGTGCCAGCAGCTCCTCCTCAGAGGTACGGCCCCGGGAGCAGTACTTC. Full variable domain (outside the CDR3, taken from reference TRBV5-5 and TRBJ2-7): DAGVTQSPTHLIKTRGQQVTLRCSPISGHKSVSWYQQVLGQGPQFIFQYYEKEERGRGNFPDRFSARQFPNYSSELNVNALLLGDSALYLCASSSSSEVRPREQYFGPGTRLTVT.